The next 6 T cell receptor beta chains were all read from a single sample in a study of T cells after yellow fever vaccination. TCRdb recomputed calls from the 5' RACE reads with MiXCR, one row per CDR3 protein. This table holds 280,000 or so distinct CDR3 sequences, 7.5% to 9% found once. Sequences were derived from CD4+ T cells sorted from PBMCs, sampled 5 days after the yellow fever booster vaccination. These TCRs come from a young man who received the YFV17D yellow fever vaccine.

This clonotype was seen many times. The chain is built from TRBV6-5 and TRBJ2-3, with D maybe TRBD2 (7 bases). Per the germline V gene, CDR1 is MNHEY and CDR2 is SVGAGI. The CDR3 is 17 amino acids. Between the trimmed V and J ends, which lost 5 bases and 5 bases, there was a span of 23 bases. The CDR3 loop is CASSPTPPGGHRDTQYF. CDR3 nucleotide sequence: TGTGCCAGCAGTCCGACTCCCCCGGGGGGCCATCGAGATACGCAGTATTTT.

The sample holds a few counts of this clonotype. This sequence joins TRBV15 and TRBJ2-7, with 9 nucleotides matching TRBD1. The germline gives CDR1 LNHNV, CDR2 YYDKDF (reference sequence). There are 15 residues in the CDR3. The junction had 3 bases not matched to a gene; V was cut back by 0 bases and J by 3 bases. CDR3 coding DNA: TGTGCCACCAGCAGAGAAACGGGACAGGGCTACGAGCAGTACTTC. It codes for CATSRETGQGYEQYF. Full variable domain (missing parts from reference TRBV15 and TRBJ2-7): DAMVIQNPRYQVTQFGKPVTLSCSQTLNHNVMYWYQQKSSQAPKLLFHYYDKDFNNEADTPDNFQSRRPNTSFCFLDIRSPGLGDTAMYLCATSRETGQGYEQYFGPGTRLTVT.

The CDR3 reads CASSLAVVAGDTGELFF. The CDR3 DNA reads as TGCGCCAGCAGCTTGGCCGTAGTAGCGGGGGACACCGGGGAGCTGTTTTTT. The chain employs TRBV5-1 and TRBJ2-2, with 9 bases aligning to TRBD2. Trimming removed 0 bases from V and 3 bases from J; junction bases left unmatched: 6. The CDR3 is 17 amino acids. Germline CDR1 and CDR2: SGHRS and YFSETQ.

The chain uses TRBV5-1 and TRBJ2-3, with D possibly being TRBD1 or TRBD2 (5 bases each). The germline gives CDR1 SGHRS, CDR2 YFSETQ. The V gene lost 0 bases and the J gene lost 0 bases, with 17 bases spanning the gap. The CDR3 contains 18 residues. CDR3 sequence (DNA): TGCGCCAGCAGCTTGGTGGTAAGGGGACGCAGTAGCACAGATACGCAGTATTTT. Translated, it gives CASSLVVRGRSSTDTQYF. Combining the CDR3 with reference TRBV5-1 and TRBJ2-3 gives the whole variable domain KAGVTQTPRYLIKTRGQQVTLSCSPISGHRSVSWYQQTPGQGLQFLFEYFSETQRNKGNFPGRFSGRQFSNSRSEMNVSTLELGDSALYLCASSLVVRGRSSTDTQYFGPGTRLTVL.

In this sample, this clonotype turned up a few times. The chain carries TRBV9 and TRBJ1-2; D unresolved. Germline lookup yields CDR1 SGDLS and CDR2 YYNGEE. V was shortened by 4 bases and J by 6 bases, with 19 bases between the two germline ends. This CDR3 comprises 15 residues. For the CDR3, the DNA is TGTGCCAGCAGCCTTTCTCAAGGGTTTGGGAATGGCTACACCTTC. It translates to CASSLSQGFGNGYTF.

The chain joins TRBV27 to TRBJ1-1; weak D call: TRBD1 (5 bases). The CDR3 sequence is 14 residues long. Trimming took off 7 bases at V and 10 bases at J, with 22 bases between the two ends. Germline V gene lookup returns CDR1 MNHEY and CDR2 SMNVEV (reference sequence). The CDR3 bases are TGTGCCAGCACTCCTTTGATTGAGACAGCGAGAGCTTTCTTT. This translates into CASTPLIETARAFF.